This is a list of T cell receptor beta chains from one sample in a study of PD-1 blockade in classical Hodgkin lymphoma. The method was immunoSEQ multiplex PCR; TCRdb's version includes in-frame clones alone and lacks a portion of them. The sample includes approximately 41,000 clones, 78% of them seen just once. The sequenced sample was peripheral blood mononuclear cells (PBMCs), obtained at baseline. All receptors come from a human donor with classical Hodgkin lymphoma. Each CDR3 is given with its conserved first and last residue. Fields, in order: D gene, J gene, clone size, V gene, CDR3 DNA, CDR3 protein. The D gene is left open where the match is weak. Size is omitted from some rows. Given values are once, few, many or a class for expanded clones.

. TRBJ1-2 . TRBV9 TGTGCCAGCAGCCTCAGCGGCGGCGGCTACACCTTC CASSLSGGGYTF
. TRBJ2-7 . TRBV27 TGTGCCAGCAGTTTGACTAGACTGGACGAGCAGTACTTC CASSLTRLDEQYF
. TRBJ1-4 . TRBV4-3 TGCGCCAGCAGCCAAGAGGTAGCGGGGGCAGCAACTAATGAAAAACTGTTTTTT CASSQEVAGAATNEKLFF
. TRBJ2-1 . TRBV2 TGTGCCAGCAGTGCCGAGGGGGGCTCCTACAATGAGCAGTTCTTC CASSAEGGSYNEQFF
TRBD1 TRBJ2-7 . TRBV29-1 TGCAGCGTTGAAGATTCTGGGACAGGGGGTTACGAGCAGTACTTC CSVEDSGTGGYEQYF
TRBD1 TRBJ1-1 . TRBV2 TGTGCCAGCAGCCTTTCCGCAGGGGGCACTGAAGCTTTCTTT CASSLSAGGTEAFF
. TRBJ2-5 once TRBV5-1 TGCGCCAGCAGCTTGATGAGAGAGACCCAGTACTTC CASSLMRETQYF
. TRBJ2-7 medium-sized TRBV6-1 TGTGCCAGCAGTGAAGTGGCCGGGTCCTACGAGCAGTACTTC CASSEVAGSYEQYF
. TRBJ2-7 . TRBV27 TGTGCCAGCAGTCCCCAGGGGACCAATTACGAGCAGTACTTC CASSPQGTNYEQYF
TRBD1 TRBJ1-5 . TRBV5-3 TGTGCCAGAAGCTTGGGGGGGCCGGGACAGGGGCGCGATAGCAATCAGCCCCAGCATTTT CARSLGGPGQGRDSNQPQHF
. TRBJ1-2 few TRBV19 TGTGCCAGTAGTATAGGGAATAGGCTTCATGGCTACACCTTC CASSIGNRLHGYTF
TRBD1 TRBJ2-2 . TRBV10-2 TGCGCCACAACACAGGGGCCCGGCGGGACCGGGGAGCTGTTTTTT CATTQGPGGTGELFF
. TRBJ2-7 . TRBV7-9 TGTGCCAGCAGCGCTGTGGGGAACGCCTACGAGCAGTACTTC CASSAVGNAYEQYF
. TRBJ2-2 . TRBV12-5 TGTGCTAGTGGTTTGGTCCAACCGGGCCTACATAACTTCAGCACCGGGGAGCTGTTTTTT CASGLVQPGLHNFSTGELFF
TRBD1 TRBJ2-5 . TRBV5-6 TGTGCCAGCAGCTCTCGACAGGGGGAGGAGACCCAGTACTTC CASSSRQGEETQYF
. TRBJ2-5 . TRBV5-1 TGCGCCAGCAGCTTGGGCCTGGACCAAGAGACCCAGTACTTC CASSLGLDQETQYF
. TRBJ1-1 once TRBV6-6 TGTGCCAGCAGTTGGGACGGGACTGCCGCTTCTTTCTTT CASSWDGTAASFF
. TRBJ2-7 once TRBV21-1 TGTGCCAGCAGCATATCAGGGACGACCTACGAGCAGTACTTC CASSISGTTYEQYF
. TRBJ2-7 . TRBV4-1 TGCGCCAGCAGTAATGTGGGGGGAACCTACGAGCAGTACTTC CASSNVGGTYEQYF
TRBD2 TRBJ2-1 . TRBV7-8 TGTGCCAGCAGCTTAGTTATCACTAGCGGGGGGGGCAATGAGCAGTTCTTC CASSLVITSGGGNEQFF
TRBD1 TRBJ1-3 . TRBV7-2 TGTGCCAGCAGCTTCGGACAGGGATGGGGAAACACCATATATTTT CASSFGQGWGNTIYF
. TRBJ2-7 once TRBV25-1 TGTGCCAGCCGTCCTTTCGCAGGGTTAGACTACGAGCAGTACTTC CASRPFAGLDYEQYF
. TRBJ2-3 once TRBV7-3 TGTGCCAGCAGCTTAGATCCGGGCGACACGCAGTATTTT CASSLDPGDTQYF
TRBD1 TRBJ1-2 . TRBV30 TGTGCCTGGAGGGCAGGGGGGAGAGGCTACACCTTC CAWRAGGRGYTF
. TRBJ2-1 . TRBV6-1 TGTGCCAGCGAACCAGGGTTAGGTCAGTTCTTC CASEPGLGQFF
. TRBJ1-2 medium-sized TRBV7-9 TGTGCCAGCGGGCGACAGAACCCTCTCTATGGCTACACCTTC CASGRQNPLYGYTF
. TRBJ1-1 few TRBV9 TGTGCCAGCAGCCCGCGATCGGGACCCCTGAACACTGAAGCTTTCTTT CASSPRSGPLNTEAFF
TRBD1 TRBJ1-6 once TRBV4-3 TGCGCCAGCAGCTCAGAGATAAGCGGAGGGGGCAAGGATTCACCCCTCCACTTT CASSSEISGGGKDSPLHF
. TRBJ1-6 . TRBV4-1 TGCGCCAGCAGCCAAACCGAAAGAGGGAATTCACCCCTCCACTTT CASSQTERGNSPLHF
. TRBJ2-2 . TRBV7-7 TGTGCCAGCAGCCCGGGCCCCGCGGACGGGGAGCTGTTTTTT CASSPGPADGELFF